The 32 T cell receptor beta chains in this list originate from one sample, sequenced in a study of OX40 agonist ivuxolimab in advanced cancers. The table came from immunoSEQ multiplex PCR; TCRdb's copy has only in-frame clones and leaves some out. The sample consists of about 48,000 clones, 85% to 95% of them appearing once. The specimen was CD4+ or CD8+ T cells sorted from blood, collected in a trial of the OX40 agonist ivuxolimab. These receptors came from an adult with an advanced solid tumor such as melanoma, head and neck, liver or kidney cancer.

This clone was found once. V gene TRBV27 combines with J gene TRBJ2-7, with TRBD2 identical over 9 bases. Per germline, CDR1 MNHEY and CDR2 SMNVEV (reference sequence). With V trimmed by 4 bases and J by 2 bases, 6 bases remained unmatched. CDR3 length: 15 residues. In DNA form, the CDR3 reads TGTGCCAGCAGTTCGCTAGCGGGGCACGCCTACGAGCAGTACGTC. Its translation is CASSSLAGHAYEQYV.

This chain uses TRBV9 with TRBJ2-5; the match to TRBD1 covers 8 bases. The V gene's germline CDR1 is SGDLS and CDR2 YYNGEE. V trimming: 3 bases; J trimming: 5 bases; junction bases outside the gene matches: 12. This CDR3 comprises 16 residues. CDR3 amino acids: CASSAPTGDNHETQYF. CDR3 in DNA: TGTGCCAGCAGCGCCCCGACAGGGGACAATCATGAGACCCAGTACTTC. Full variable domain (remainder filled in from reference TRBV9 and TRBJ2-5): DSGVTQTPKHLITATGQRVTLRCSPRSGDLSVYWYQQSLDQGLQFLIQYYNGEERAKGNILERFSAQQFPDLHSELNLSSLELGDSALYFCASSAPTGDNHETQYFGPGTRLLVL.

V gene TRBV5-5 combines with J gene TRBJ2-7; D perhaps matches TRBD1 (6 bases). CDR3 length equals 13 residues. Germline V gene lookup returns CDR1 SGHKS and CDR2 YYEKEE (reference sequence). Trimming took off 1 base at V and 3 bases at J, with 8 bases between the two ends. The CDR3 is CASSLTDSYEQYF. The DNA of the CDR3 is TGTGCCAGCAGCTTGACGGACAGCTACGAGCAGTACTTC.

This chain connects TRBV4-1 to TRBJ2-1; tentative D call: TRBD1 (5 bases). This CDR3 contains 15 residues. Per the germline V gene, CDR1 is MGHRA and CDR2 is YSYEKL. Trimming shortened V by 1 base and J by 5 bases, and 12 bases separated the two germline ends. In DNA, the CDR3 is TGCGCCAGCAGCCAAGGACAGACAATTCACAATGAGCAGTTCTTC. Its protein is CASSQGQTIHNEQFF.

The rearrangement joins TRBV7-9 to TRBJ2-1; D gene uncertain. The ends were cut back, 4 bases at V and 0 bases at J, with 7 bases in the middle. Germline lookup yields CDR1 SEHNR and CDR2 FQNEAQ (reference sequence). CDR3 size: 14 residues. CDR3 bases: TGTGCCAGCAGCTCCGTCCTCTCCTACAATGAGCAGTTCTTC. Translating it yields CASSSVLSYNEQFF.

J is TRBJ2-1 and V is TRBV6-6; D gene ambiguous. This CDR3 region has 13 residues. The V end was cut by 4 bases, the J end by 6 bases, with 10 bases between. Germline values: CDR1 MNHNY, CDR2 SVGAGI (reference sequence). The CDR3 nucleotides read TGTGCCAGCAGTTCCACGCCGGGCAATGAGCAGTTCTTC. It encodes CASSSTPGNEQFF.

The chain carries TRBV25-1 and TRBJ2-7; D may be TRBD1 (6 bases). The CDR3 contains 14 residues. Germline loops: CDR1 MGHDK, CDR2 SYGVNS. V dropped 0 bases and J dropped 5 bases, with 11 bases sitting between them. DNA of the CDR3: TGTGCCAGCAGTGAATATCAGGGGAACCACGAGCAGTACTTC. Translated: CASSEYQGNHEQYF.

The V call is TRBV18, the J call TRBJ2-5, with 10 bases fitting TRBD2. The germline V gene has CDR1 KGHSH and CDR2 LQKENI. The CDR3 is 18 residues long. V lost 3 bases to trimming and J lost 6 bases; unmatched junction nucleotides: 16. CDR3 sequence (DNA): TGTGCCAGCTCACCGTATCTAGCGGGGGCCTCCGTCGTAAAGACCCAGTACTTC. It yields the protein CASSPYLAGASVVKTQYF.

The chain joins TRBV6-6 to TRBJ1-2; the match to TRBD1 covers 8 bases. J lost 7 bases, V lost 0 bases, and 7 bases had no gene match. Germline lookup yields CDR1 MNHNY and CDR2 SVGAGI (reference sequence). The CDR3 totals 15 residues. The CDR3 DNA is TGTGCCAGCAGTTACTCGACAGGGGACATGGGTGGCTACACCTTC. Amino acids: CASSYSTGDMGGYTF.

V gene TRBV27 combines with J gene TRBJ1-4; D uncertain. V dropped 4 bases and J dropped 4 bases, with 10 bases sitting between them. The germline V gene has CDR1 MNHEY and CDR2 SMNVEV (reference sequence). The CDR3 contains 14 residues. This chain's CDR3 is CASSSTRLNEKLFF. As DNA, the CDR3 is TGTGCCAGCAGTTCGACAAGACTTAATGAAAAACTGTTTTTT.

This chain connects TRBV9 to TRBJ1-3; maybe TRBD1 (5 bases). V was shortened by 3 bases and J by 5 bases, with 15 bases between the two germline ends. Germline CDR1 reads SGDLS; CDR2 reads YYNGEE. The CDR3 is made up of 15 amino acids. The CDR3 DNA reads as TGTGCCAGCAGCGAGGCCGGGACTATCAGAAACACCATATATTTT. Amino acid sequence: CASSEAGTIRNTIYF.

V and J are TRBV5-6 and TRBJ2-1, with 8 bases that match TRBD1. The ends lost 6 bases at V and 10 bases at J; junction bases unmatched: 3. The CDR3 covers 11 residues. Germline V gene sequence: CDR1 SGHDT, CDR2 YYEEEE. The CDR3 protein is CASTRTGEQFF. The CDR3, as DNA: TGTGCCAGCACCCGGACAGGGGAGCAGTTCTTC.

The V gene is TRBV6-5, the J gene TRBJ1-3; D gene unclear. Germline loops: CDR1 MNHEY, CDR2 SVGAGI. The V end was cut by 4 bases, the J end by 8 bases, with 21 bases between. The length of the CDR3 is 16 residues. As DNA, the CDR3 is TGTGCCAGCAGTTTCCGCCCCGACGGACGCGGAGACACCATATATTTT. Amino acids: CASSFRPDGRGDTIYF.

The chain recombines TRBV5-4 with TRBJ2-3; D is possibly TRBD2 (6 bases). Germline V lookup: CDR1 SGHNT, CDR2 YYREEE (reference sequence). CDR3 size: 14 residues. V lost 2 bases to trimming and J lost 5 bases, with 12 bases between them. CDR3 sequence: CASSFGRLGDTQYF. CDR3 nucleotide sequence: TGTGCCAGCAGCTTCGGGAGACTCGGAGATACGCAGTATTTT.

This clone was counted a single time. The CDR3 protein is CASSPPRASGVRETQYF. The CDR3 DNA reads TGTGCCAGCAGTCCCCCCCGAGCTAGCGGGGTCAGGGAGACCCAGTACTTC. This chain uses TRBV28 with TRBJ2-5, with TRBD2 matching over 9 bases. The CDR3 consists of 17 residues. Per germline, CDR1 MDHEN and CDR2 SYDVKM. The J segment lost 5 bases and the V segment lost 5 bases, leaving 15 bases of the junction unmatched.

The V and J genes are TRBV27 and TRBJ2-1, with 8 bases identical to TRBD2. Germline lookup yields CDR1 MNHEY and CDR2 SMNVEV (reference sequence). There are 14 residues in the CDR3. V was clipped by 6 bases and J by 2 bases; unmatched bases: 3. The CDR3 spells CASSSGGTYNEQFF. In nucleotides, the CDR3 is TGTGCCAGCAGCAGCGGGGGCACCTACAATGAGCAGTTCTTC.

The chain is built from TRBV27 and TRBJ1-3; 11 bases are a match to TRBD1. With 7 bases clipped from V and 2 bases from J, the junction kept 1 base outside the gene matches. The germline gives CDR1 MNHEY, CDR2 SMNVEV (reference sequence). This CDR3 is 14 amino acids long. CDR3 protein: CASKDRGPGNTIYF. The CDR3 region has the DNA TGTGCCAGCAAGGACAGGGGGCCTGGAAACACCATATATTTT.

The rearrangement links TRBV7-2 to TRBJ2-2; 7 bases are shared with TRBD2. The germline gives CDR1 SGHTA, CDR2 FQGNSA. Trimming removed 3 bases from V and 6 bases from J; junction bases left unmatched: 13. CDR3 size: 17 residues. CDR3 amino acids: CASSLDPSGVYPGELFF. CDR3 nucleotide sequence: TGTGCCAGCAGCTTGGATCCCAGCGGGGTGTATCCCGGGGAGCTGTTTTTT.

The chain joins TRBV5-6 to TRBJ2-7, with D maybe TRBD2 (6 bases). Trimming cost V 4 bases and J 4 bases, with 15 bases left between them. Per germline, CDR1 SGHDT and CDR2 YYEEEE. The length of the CDR3 is 14 residues. Here the CDR3 reads CASSQDPGGYEQYV. CDR3 in DNA: TGTGCCAGCAGCCAAGATCCCGGAGGGTACGAGCAGTACGTC.

For the CDR3, the DNA is TGCGCCAGCAGCCATCAGACCTACAATGAGCAGTTCTTC. Translation: CASSHQTYNEQFF. J is TRBJ2-1 and V is TRBV4-1; no definite D call. V was pared by 3 bases and J by 2 bases, with 5 bases between. Germline V gene sequence: CDR1 MGHRA, CDR2 YSYEKL. The CDR3 consists of 13 residues.

This chain uses TRBV28 with TRBJ1-2; tentatively, D is TRBD1 (5 bases). The germline V gene has CDR1 MDHEN and CDR2 SYDVKM. The V and J ends lost 5 bases and 6 bases respectively, with 16 bases between them. This CDR3 has 14 residues. The CDR3: CASSERGEGHGYTF. In DNA, the CDR3 is TGTGCCAGCAGTGAGAGGGGAGAAGGGCATGGCTACACCTTC.

This chain links TRBV7-9 with TRBJ1-1; no firm D call. The CDR3 is made up of 12 amino acids. From germline, CDR1 is SEHNR and CDR2 FQNEAQ (reference sequence). V lost 1 base to trimming and J lost 3 bases, with 3 bases between them. CDR3 bases: TGTGCCAGCAGCTTAGTGTACACTGAAGCTTTCTTT. It codes for CASSLVYTEAFF.

The CDR3 nucleotides are TGCGCCAGCAGCCCCGGGGGGGGGCGGGACTACGAGCAGTACTTC. Translated: CASSPGGGRDYEQYF. This chain uses TRBV5-1 with TRBJ2-7; 8 bases are a match to TRBD2. J gave up 3 bases and V 4 bases, and 9 bases lay outside the gene matches. The germline gives CDR1 SGHRS, CDR2 YFSETQ. This CDR3 has 15 amino acids.

This CDR3 is CASSRTGENTGELFF. CDR3 DNA: TGTGCCAGCAGCCGGACAGGGGAGAACACCGGGGAGCTGTTTTTT. V gene TRBV5-4 combines with J gene TRBJ2-2, with TRBD1 matching over 9 bases. CDR3 size: 15 residues. After removal of 4 bases from V and 1 base from J, the junction contained 2 bases not matched to a gene. The germline V gene encodes CDR1 SGHNT and CDR2 YYREEE (reference sequence).

The chain carries TRBV30 and TRBJ1-5; tentative D call: TRBD1 (5 bases). The germline V gene encodes CDR1 GTSNPN and CDR2 SVGIG (reference sequence). Trimming pared 2 bases from V and 1 base from J, leaving 12 bases between. This CDR3 is built from 15 residues. The DNA of the CDR3 is TGTGCCTGGAGTCTACTGGGGGGAAGCAATCAGCCCCAGCATTTT. It codes for CAWSLLGGSNQPQHF.

The gene calls are TRBV4-1 and TRBJ1-4, with a tentative D call TRBD1 (6 bases). CDR1 is MGHRA, CDR2 YSYEKL, per germline. The ends were cut back, 1 base at V and 0 bases at J, with 6 bases in the middle. The CDR3 has 15 amino acids. The CDR3 nucleotides are TGCGCCAGCAGCCAAGGGACAGCAACTAATGAAAAACTGTTTTTT. Translation: CASSQGTATNEKLFF.

The J gene is TRBJ2-5, the V gene TRBV10-2; 12 nucleotides align to TRBD2. Germline V gives CDR1 WSHSY, CDR2 SAAADI. V was pared by 7 bases and J by 1 base, with 7 bases of the junction left unmatched. CDR3 length equals 16 residues. For the CDR3, the DNA is TGCGCCAGCAATGGACTAGCGGGGACAGCCCAAGAGACCCAGTACTTC. It codes for CASNGLAGTAQETQYF.

The chain joins TRBV19 to TRBJ2-7; possibly TRBD1 for D (6 bases). V dropped 2 bases and J dropped 2 bases, with 7 bases sitting between them. The CDR3 sequence is 13 residues long. Germline V gives CDR1 LNHDA, CDR2 SQIVND (reference sequence). The CDR3 here is CASSIKGAYEQYF. DNA for the CDR3: TGTGCCAGTAGTATAAAGGGGGCCTACGAGCAGTACTTC.

The gene calls are TRBV4-1 and TRBJ2-7, with 7 bases matching TRBD1. The CDR3 runs to 16 residues. Trimming cost V 0 bases and J 4 bases; bases outside gene matches: 9. CDR1 and CDR2 (germline): MGHRA, YSYEKL. The CDR3 protein is CASSQEPRIRGYEQYV. In DNA, the CDR3 is TGCGCCAGCAGCCAAGAACCTAGAATCAGGGGGTACGAGCAGTACGTC.

CDR3 loop: CATSRDRTGNEQYF. The CDR3 nucleotides read TGTGCCACCAGCAGAGATCGAACAGGGAACGAGCAGTACTTC. V is TRBV15 and J is TRBJ2-7, with a tentative D call TRBD1 (6 bases). V gave up 0 bases and J gave up 5 bases, with 11 bases separating them. The germline V gene has CDR1 LNHNV and CDR2 YYDKDF (reference sequence). CDR3 length: 14 residues.

This rearrangement joins TRBV10-2 to TRBJ2-5; D may be TRBD2 (6 bases). Per the germline V gene, CDR1 is WSHSY and CDR2 is SAAADI. V lost 5 bases and J 4 bases, leaving 11 bases between the germline ends. The CDR3 extends over 13 amino acids. CDR3 coding DNA: TGCGCCAGCAGTCTCACTAGCCTAGAGACCCAGTACTTC. It codes for CASSLTSLETQYF.

The CDR3 here is CASSLDPPIDIEQYF. The CDR3 coding sequence is TGTGCCAGCAGCTTAGATCCCCCCATTGATATCGAGCAGTACTTC. The chain is built from TRBV11-3 and TRBJ2-7; D is unclear. The germline V and J ends were trimmed by 0 bases and 6 bases, with 15 bases remaining between them. Germline-derived CDR1 and CDR2 are SGHNT and YENEEA. CDR3 length equals 15 residues. Full variable domain (outside the CDR3, taken from reference TRBV11-3 and TRBJ2-7): EAGVVQSPRYKIIEKKQPVAFWCNPISGHNTLYWYLQNLGQGPELLIRYENEEAVDDSQLPKDRFSAERLKGVDSTLKIQPAELGDSAVYLCASSLDPPIDIEQYFGPGTRLTVT.